The rows below give T cell receptor beta chains drawn from one sample of a study of T cells after yellow fever vaccination. TCRdb reanalysed the 5' RACE reads using MiXCR and keeps one entry per CDR3 protein. Among about 310,000 distinct CDR3 sequences, roughly 4% were seen once, and the ten largest hold around 24%. The material was PBMCs, obtained on the day of the yellow fever booster vaccination. These receptors were collected from a man aged 18 to 35 who received the YFV17D yellow fever vaccine. CDR3s leave out the opening cysteine and the closing phenylalanine or tryptophan. Fields, in order: J gene, CDR3 length, V gene, D gene, CDR3 protein. The D gene is left open where the match is weak.

TRBJ2-2	14	TRBV7-2	TRBD2	ASSRFRGGNTGELF
TRBJ2-2	12	TRBV24-1	NA	ATSDARSTGELF
TRBJ2-2	11	TRBV24-1	NA	ATSDLSTGELF
TRBJ2-5	18	TRBV3-1	TRBD1	ASSQDSLPGTGGKEETQY
TRBJ2-5	14	TRBV12-3/TRBV12-4	TRBD2	ASRGETSGVSETQY
TRBJ2-2	11	TRBV5-1	NA	ASSWDITGELF
TRBJ1-4	13	TRBV3-1	TRBD1	ASSFRGGLREKLF
TRBJ2-2	12	TRBV24-1	NA	ATRAATNTGELF
TRBJ1-6	13	TRBV7-2	NA	ASSFARDNNSPLH
TRBJ1-4	12	TRBV3-2	NA	ASSQWAGYEKLF
TRBJ1-2	11	TRBV7-3	TRBD1	ASSPGQGNGYT
TRBJ2-3	14	TRBV15	NA	ATSRDQAEFGDTQY
TRBJ2-2	12	TRBV5-4	NA	ASSPEGGTGELF
TRBJ2-3	12	TRBV20-1	TRBD2	SVEMGLATDTQY
TRBJ2-1	13	TRBV6-6	TRBD2	ASSQTSGGQNEQF
TRBJ2-5	10	TRBV28	NA	ASSDRFGAQY
TRBJ2-7	13	TRBV7-9	TRBD2	ASSLRGAYVSEQY
TRBJ2-3	12	TRBV6-4	NA	ASSDRADTDTQY
TRBJ2-1	11	TRBV15	NA	ATSRSHYNEQF
TRBJ1-2	11	TRBV9	NA	ASSVGGDYGYT
TRBJ2-7	12	TRBV5-5	NA	ASSLGQRMDEQY
TRBJ2-7	12	TRBV5-1	NA	ASSLLTDEYEQY
TRBJ2-3	12	TRBV5-1	NA	ASSFLRVGDTQY
TRBJ2-1	13	TRBV7-2	NA	ASGTSIPLYNEQF
TRBJ1-4	14	TRBV18	NA	ASSPYEEQGNEKLF
TRBJ2-7	12	TRBV5-8	TRBD1	ASSLGQGSPGQY
TRBJ2-7	11	TRBV20-1	NA	SAPDIFTYEQY
TRBJ2-2	10	TRBV27	NA	ASSSQGPLLF
TRBJ1-2	13	TRBV12-3/TRBV12-4	NA	ASSLGSPRGWGYT
TRBJ2-3	14	TRBV11-2	NA	ASSSRSGGATDTQY
TRBJ2-2	13	TRBV6-1	NA	ASGAGTWNTGELF
TRBJ2-2	12	TRBV19	NA	ASSTDGSTGELF
TRBJ2-1	13	TRBV7-2	TRBD2	ASRLLSGGQDEQF